This T cell receptor beta chain was observed in a study of OX40 agonist ivuxolimab in advanced cancers. On the study more broadly: At just under 85% male, the cohort had a mean age of 60 years, ranging from roughly 20 to 80.

The germline V gene has CDR1 SNHLY and CDR2 FYNNEI. The CDR3 consists of 14 residues. The germline V and J ends were trimmed by 10 bases and 7 bases, with 23 bases remaining between them. Sequencing used immunoSEQ multiplex PCR; TCRdb keeps in-frame clones, though not all of them. The sample has about 64,000 clones; about 89% are singletons. The V call is TRBV2, the J call TRBJ2-7; D unclear. This sequence was found in an adult with an advanced solid tumor such as melanoma, head and neck, liver or kidney cancer. Sample: CD4+ or CD8+ T cells sorted from blood, taken in a trial of the OX40 agonist ivuxolimab. In nucleotides, the CDR3 is TGTGCCACCTCCACTGGGCCACCTCTTTTTGAGCAGTACTTC. Translation: CATSTGPPLFEQYF.